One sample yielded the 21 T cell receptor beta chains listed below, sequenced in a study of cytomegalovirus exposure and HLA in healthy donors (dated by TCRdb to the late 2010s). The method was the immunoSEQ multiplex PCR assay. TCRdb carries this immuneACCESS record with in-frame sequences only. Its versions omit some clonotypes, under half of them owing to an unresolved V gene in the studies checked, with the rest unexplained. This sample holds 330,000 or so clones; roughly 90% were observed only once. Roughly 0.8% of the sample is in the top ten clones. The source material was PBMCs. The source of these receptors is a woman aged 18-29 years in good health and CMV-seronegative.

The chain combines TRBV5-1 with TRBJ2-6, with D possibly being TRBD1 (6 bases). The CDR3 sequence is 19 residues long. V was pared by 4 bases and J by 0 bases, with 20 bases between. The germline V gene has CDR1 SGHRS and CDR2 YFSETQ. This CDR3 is CASSTFYAGVGSGANVLTF. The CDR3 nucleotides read TGCGCCAGCAGCACTTTTTATGCAGGGGTGGGCTCTGGGGCCAACGTCCTGACTTTC.

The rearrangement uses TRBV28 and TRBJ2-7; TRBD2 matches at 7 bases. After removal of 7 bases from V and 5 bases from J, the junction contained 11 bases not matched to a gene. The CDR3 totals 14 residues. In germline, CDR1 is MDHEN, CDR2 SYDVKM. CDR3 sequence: CASIPGGRANEQYF. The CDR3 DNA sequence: TGTGCCAGCATCCCTGGGGGGAGGGCCAACGAGCAGTACTTC.

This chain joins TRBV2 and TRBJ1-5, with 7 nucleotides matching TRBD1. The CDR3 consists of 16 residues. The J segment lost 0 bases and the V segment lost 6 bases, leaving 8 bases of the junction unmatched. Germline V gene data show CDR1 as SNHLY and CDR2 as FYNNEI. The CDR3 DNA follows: TGTGCCAGCAGGACGACAGGGATTTATAGCAATCAGCCCCAGCATTTT. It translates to CASRTTGIYSNQPQHF.

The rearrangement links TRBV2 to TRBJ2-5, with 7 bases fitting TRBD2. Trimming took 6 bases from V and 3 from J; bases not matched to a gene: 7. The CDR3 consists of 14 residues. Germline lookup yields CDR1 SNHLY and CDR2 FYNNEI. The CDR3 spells CASSQLASKETQYF. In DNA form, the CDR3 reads TGTGCCAGCAGCCAACTAGCGAGTAAAGAGACCCAGTACTTC.

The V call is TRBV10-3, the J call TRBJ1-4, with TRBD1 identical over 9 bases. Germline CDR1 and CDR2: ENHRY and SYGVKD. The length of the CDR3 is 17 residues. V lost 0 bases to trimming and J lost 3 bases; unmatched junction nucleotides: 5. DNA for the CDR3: TGTGCCATCAGTGAGTCCGGGACAGGGCAACCTAATGAAAAACTGTTTTTT. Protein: CAISESGTGQPNEKLFF.

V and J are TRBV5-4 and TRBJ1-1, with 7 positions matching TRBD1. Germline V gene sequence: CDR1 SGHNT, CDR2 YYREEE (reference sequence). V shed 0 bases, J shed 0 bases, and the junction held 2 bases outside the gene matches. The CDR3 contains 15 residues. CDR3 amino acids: CASSLGTGLNTEAFF. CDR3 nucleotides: TGTGCCAGCAGCTTGGGGACAGGCCTGAACACTGAAGCTTTCTTT.

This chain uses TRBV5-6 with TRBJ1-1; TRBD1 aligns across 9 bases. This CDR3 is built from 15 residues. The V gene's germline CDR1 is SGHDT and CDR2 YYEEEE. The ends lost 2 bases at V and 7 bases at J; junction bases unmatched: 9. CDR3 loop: CASSFYYRGQGEAFF. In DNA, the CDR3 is TGTGCCAGCAGCTTTTACTACAGGGGGCAGGGTGAAGCTTTCTTT.

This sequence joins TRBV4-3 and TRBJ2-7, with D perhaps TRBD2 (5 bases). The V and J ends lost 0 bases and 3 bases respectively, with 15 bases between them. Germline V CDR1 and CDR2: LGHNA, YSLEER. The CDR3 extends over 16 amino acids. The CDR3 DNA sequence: TGCGCCAGCAGCCAAGATCGGGCTAGCCGAATCTACGAGCAGTACTTC. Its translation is CASSQDRASRIYEQYF.

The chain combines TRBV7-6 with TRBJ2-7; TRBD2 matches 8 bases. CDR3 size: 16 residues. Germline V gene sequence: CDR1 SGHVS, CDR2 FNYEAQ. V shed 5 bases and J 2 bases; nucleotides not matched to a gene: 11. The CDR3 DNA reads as TGTGCCAGCAGCCCGCGGGTTGCGGGGGGTGCCTACGAGCAGTACTTC. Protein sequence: CASSPRVAGGAYEQYF.

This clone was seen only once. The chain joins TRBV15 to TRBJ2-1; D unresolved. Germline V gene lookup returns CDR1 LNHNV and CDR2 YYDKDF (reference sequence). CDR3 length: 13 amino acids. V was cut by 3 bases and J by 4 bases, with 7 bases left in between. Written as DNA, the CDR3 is TGTGCCACCAGCAGGAGGAGTTACAATGAGCAGTTCTTC. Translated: CATSRRSYNEQFF.

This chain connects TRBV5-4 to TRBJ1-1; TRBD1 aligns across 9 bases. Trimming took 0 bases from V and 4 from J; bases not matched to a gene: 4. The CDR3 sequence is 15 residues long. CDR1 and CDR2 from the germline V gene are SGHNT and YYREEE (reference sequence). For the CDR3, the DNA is TGTGCCAGCAGCTTGGGCTGGGACAGGGCCACTGAAGCTTTCTTT. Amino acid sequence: CASSLGWDRATEAFF.

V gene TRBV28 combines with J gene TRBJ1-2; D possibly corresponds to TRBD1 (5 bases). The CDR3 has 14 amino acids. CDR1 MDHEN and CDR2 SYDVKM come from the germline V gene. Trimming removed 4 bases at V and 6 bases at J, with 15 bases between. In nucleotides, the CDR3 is TGTGCCAGCAGTTCCCCAGGGCAATATGATGGCTACACCTTC. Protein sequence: CASSSPGQYDGYTF.

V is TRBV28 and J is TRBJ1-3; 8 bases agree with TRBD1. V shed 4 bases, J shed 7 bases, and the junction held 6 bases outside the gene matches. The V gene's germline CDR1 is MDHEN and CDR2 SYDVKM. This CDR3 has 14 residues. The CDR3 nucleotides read TGTGCCAGCAGTTCCACAGGGGGGCGGAACACCATATATTTT. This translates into CASSSTGGRNTIYF.

CDR3 protein: CASSMAGYSNQPQHF. CDR3 sequence (DNA): TGTGCCAGTAGTATGGCAGGGTACAGCAATCAGCCCCAGCATTTT. This chain uses TRBV19 with TRBJ1-5, with D maybe TRBD1 (5 bases). This CDR3 region has 15 residues. The germline CDR1 and CDR2 sequences are LNHDA and SQIVND (reference sequence). Trimming cost V 3 bases and J 1 base, with 10 bases left between them.

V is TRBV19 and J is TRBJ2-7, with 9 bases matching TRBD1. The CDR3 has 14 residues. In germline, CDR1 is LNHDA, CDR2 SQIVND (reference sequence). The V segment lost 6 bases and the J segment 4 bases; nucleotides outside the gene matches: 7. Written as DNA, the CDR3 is TGTGCCAGTAGCGAGACAGGGGGGAGTTACGAGCAGTACTTC. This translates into CASSETGGSYEQYF. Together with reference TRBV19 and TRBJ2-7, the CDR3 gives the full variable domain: DGGITQSPKYLFRKEGQNVTLSCEQNLNHDAMYWYRQDPGQGLRLIYYSQIVNDFQKGDIAEGYSVSREKKESFPLTVTSAQKNPTAFYLCASSETGGSYEQYFGPGTRLTVT.

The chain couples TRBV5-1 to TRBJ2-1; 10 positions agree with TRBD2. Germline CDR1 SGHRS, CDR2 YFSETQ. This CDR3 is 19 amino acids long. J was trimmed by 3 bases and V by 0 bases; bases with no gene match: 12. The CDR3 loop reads CASSLGGTSAFGFYNEQFF. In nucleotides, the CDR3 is TGCGCCAGCAGCTTGGGGGGGACTAGCGCCTTTGGGTTCTACAATGAGCAGTTCTTC.

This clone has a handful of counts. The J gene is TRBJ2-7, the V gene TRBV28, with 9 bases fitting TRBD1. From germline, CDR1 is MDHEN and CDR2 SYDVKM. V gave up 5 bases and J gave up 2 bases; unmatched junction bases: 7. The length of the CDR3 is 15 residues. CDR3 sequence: CASSVGTGFTYEQYF. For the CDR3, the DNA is TGTGCCAGCAGTGTAGGGACAGGGTTCACCTACGAGCAGTACTTC.

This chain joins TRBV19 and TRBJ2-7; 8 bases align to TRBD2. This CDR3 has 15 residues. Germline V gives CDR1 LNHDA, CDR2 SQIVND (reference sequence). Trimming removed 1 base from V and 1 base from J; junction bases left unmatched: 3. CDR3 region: CASSIVAGGSYEQYF. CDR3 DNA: TGTGCCAGTAGTATAGTGGCGGGAGGATCCTACGAGCAGTACTTC.

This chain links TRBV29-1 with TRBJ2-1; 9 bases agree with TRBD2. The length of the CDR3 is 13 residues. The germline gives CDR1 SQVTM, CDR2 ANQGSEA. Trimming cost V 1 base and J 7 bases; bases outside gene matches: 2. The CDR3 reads CSVEGGRGNEQFF. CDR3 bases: TGCAGCGTTGAAGGCGGGAGGGGGAATGAGCAGTTCTTC.

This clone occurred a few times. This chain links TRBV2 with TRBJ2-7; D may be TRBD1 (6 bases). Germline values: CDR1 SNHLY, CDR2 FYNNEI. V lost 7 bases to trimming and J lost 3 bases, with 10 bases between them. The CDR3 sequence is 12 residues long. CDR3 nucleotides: TGTGCCAGCACGGACAGCTACTACGAGCAGTACTTC. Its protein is CASTDSYYEQYF.

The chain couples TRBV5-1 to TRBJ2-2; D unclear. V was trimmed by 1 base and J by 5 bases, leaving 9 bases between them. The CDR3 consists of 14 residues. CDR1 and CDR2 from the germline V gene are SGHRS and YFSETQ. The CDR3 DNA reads TGCGCCAGCAGCTTGAGAATGGAGACCGGGGAGCTGTTTTTT. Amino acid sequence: CASSLRMETGELFF.